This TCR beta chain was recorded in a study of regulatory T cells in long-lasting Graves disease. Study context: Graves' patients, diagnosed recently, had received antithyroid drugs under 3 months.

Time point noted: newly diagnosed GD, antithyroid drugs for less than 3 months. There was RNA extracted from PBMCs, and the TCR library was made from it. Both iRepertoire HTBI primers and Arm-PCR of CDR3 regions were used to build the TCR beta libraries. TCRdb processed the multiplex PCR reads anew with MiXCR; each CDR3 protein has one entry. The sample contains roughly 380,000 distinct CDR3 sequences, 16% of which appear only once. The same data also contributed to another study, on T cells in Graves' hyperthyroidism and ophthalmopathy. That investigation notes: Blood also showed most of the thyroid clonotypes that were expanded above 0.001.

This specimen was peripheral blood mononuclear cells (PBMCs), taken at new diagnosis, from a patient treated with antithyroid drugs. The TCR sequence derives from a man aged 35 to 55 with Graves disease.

CDR3 DNA sequence: TGCGCCAGCACCTACCAATCCGGGGCAGGGCGGATTGTCGAAGGGGAGCTGTTTTTT. Its translation: CASTYQSGAGRIVEGELFF. This chain links TRBV5-1 with TRBJ2-2, with D perhaps given as TRBD1 or TRBD2 (5 bases each). The germline V gene encodes CDR1 SGHRS and CDR2 YFSETQ. The CDR3 is 19 residues long. Trimming took 6 bases from V and 8 from J, leaving 32 bases between them.